One sample yielded the 22 T cell receptor beta chains listed below, sequenced in a study of T-cell reconstitution after alpha-beta-depleted transplantation in children. Construction of the TCRbeta library involved unique molecular identifiers. Using its own MiXCR run on the PCR reads, TCRdb lists one record per CDR3 protein. This table holds 200,000 to 300,000 distinct CDR3 sequences, approximately 12% found once. The specimen was PBMCs from the stem cell graft donor, collected from the stem cell graft. Receptors originate from a human donor who donated a stem cell graft to a child with acute lymphoblastic leukemia.

This clonotype was detected many times. The chain is built from TRBV7-2 and TRBJ1-5, with D possibly TRBD1 on 6 matching bases. Trimming left V 2 bases short and J 4 bases short, with 6 bases between. The CDR3 is 13 residues long. Germline V gives CDR1 SGHTA, CDR2 FQGNSA. CDR3 nucleotides: TGTGCCAGCAGCTTACAGGGGAATCAGCCCCAGCATTTT. Protein sequence: CASSLQGNQPQHF.

This clonotype was recorded at least ten times. The gene calls are TRBV27 and TRBJ2-1, with D perhaps TRBD2 (5 bases). The CDR3 loop spans 12 amino acids. Germline lookup yields CDR1 MNHEY and CDR2 SMNVEV (reference sequence). Between the trimmed V and J ends, which lost 5 bases and 9 bases, there was a span of 11 bases. The CDR3 region is CASSMLAGEQFF. The DNA of the CDR3 is TGTGCCAGCAGTATGCTAGCTGGTGAGCAGTTCTTC.

This clonotype was detected ten times or more. The chain is built from TRBV28 and TRBJ2-2; D might be TRBD1 (6 bases). The germline V gene has CDR1 MDHEN and CDR2 SYDVKM. V dropped 7 bases and J dropped 1 base, with 10 bases sitting between them. The CDR3 has 14 residues. The CDR3 bases are TGTGCCAGCATCTCAGGGGAGAACACCGGGGAGCTGTTTTTT. Translating it yields CASISGENTGELFF.

The chain joins TRBV11-2 to TRBJ2-2, with 12 bases that match TRBD2. Germline V CDR1 and CDR2: SGHAT, FQNNGV. This CDR3 comprises 20 residues. J was trimmed by 5 bases and V by 5 bases; bases with no gene match: 18. Here the CDR3 reads CASSRRSRLAGDVRTGELFF. For the CDR3, the DNA is TGTGCCAGCAGCCGACGATCGAGACTAGCGGGAGATGTTCGGACCGGGGAGCTGTTTTTT.

In its sample, this clonotype was seen a few times. The chain couples TRBV29-1 to TRBJ2-5, with D maybe TRBD2 (5 bases). The germline V gene has CDR1 SQVTM and CDR2 ANQGSEA. The V gene lost 6 bases and the J gene lost 7 bases, with 15 bases spanning the gap. This CDR3 is built from 12 residues. The CDR3 region is CSVQLVYGTQYF. As DNA, the CDR3 is TGCAGCGTCCAACTAGTGTATGGGACCCAGTACTTC.

In its sample, this clonotype was seen many times. The V call is TRBV20-1, the J call TRBJ2-1, with 8 bases fitting TRBD2. The germline CDR1 and CDR2 sequences are DFQATT and SNEGSKA (reference sequence). Trimming took 0 bases from V and 2 from J; bases not matched to a gene: 3. The CDR3 is 15 residues long. CDR3 DNA: TGCAGTGCTAGAGATCGGGGGGGGCCCTACAATGAGCAGTTCTTC. Amino acids: CSARDRGGPYNEQFF.

This clonotype was seen at least ten times. V usage is TRBV9 and J usage is TRBJ2-7; TRBD1 matches 9 bases. The V and J ends lost 1 base and 6 bases, in that order; junction bases with no gene match: 8. This CDR3 is 15 amino acids long. CDR1 is SGDLS and CDR2 is YYNGEE in the germline V gene. The CDR3 protein is CASSVTGTGSSEQYF. For the CDR3, the DNA is TGTGCCAGCAGCGTAACCGGGACAGGGAGCTCCGAGCAGTACTTC.

The chain couples TRBV5-6 to TRBJ1-3; no clear D gene. The germline gives CDR1 SGHDT, CDR2 YYEEEE. CDR3 length: 15 amino acids. Trimming removed 3 bases at V and 4 bases at J, with 14 bases between. CDR3 loop: CASSSLREAGNTIYF. The CDR3 DNA is TGTGCCAGCAGCTCCCTCCGGGAGGCAGGAAACACCATATATTTT. The variable domain in full, completed from reference TRBV5-6 and TRBJ1-3, reads DAGVTQSPTHLIKTRGQQVTLRCSPKSGHDTVSWYQQALGQGPQFIFQYYEEEERQRGNFPDRFSGHQFPNYSSELNVNALLLGDSALYLCASSSLREAGNTIYFGEGSWLTVV.

This clonotype was seen ten or more times. The chain uses TRBV12-3 or TRBV12-4 and TRBJ1-5; 7 nucleotides align to TRBD1. Unmatched junction bases numbered 8, after V lost 5 bases and J lost 4 bases. The CDR3 is made up of 15 amino acids. CDR3 region: CASSPSRDRNQPQHF. The DNA for the CDR3 is TGTGCCAGCAGTCCTTCCCGGGACAGAAATCAGCCCCAGCATTTT.

This clonotype was seen ten or more times. This chain joins TRBV27 and TRBJ2-6, with no clear D. This CDR3 spans 12 amino acids. The germline gives CDR1 MNHEY, CDR2 SMNVEV (reference sequence). Trimming removed 6 bases at V and 4 bases at J, with 4 bases between. The CDR3 sequence is CASRKGANVLTF. CDR3 nucleotide sequence: TGTGCCAGCAGAAAAGGGGCCAACGTCCTGACTTTC.

This clonotype came up many times. The chain uses TRBV27 and TRBJ1-5; no clear D. V gave up 7 bases and J gave up 3 bases, with 13 bases separating them. Germline V gene sequence: CDR1 MNHEY, CDR2 SMNVEV (reference sequence). The CDR3 consists of 14 residues. As DNA, the CDR3 is TGTGCCAGCACCAAAGGAGGGTCCAATCAGCCCCAGCATTTT. This codes for CASTKGGSNQPQHF.

The sample holds many counts of this clonotype. V is TRBV7-2 and J is TRBJ2-3, with no clear D. CDR1 is SGHTA and CDR2 is FQGNSA in the germline V gene. This CDR3 spans 15 amino acids. The germline V and J ends were trimmed by 5 bases and 4 bases, with 16 bases remaining between them. The CDR3 DNA is TGTGCCAGCAGCGGAGCCCTAGGGTGGGCAGATACGCAGTATTTT. It translates to CASSGALGWADTQYF.

This clonotype was observed many times. V gene TRBV5-1 combines with J gene TRBJ2-7, with D maybe TRBD2 (6 bases). From germline, CDR1 is SGHRS and CDR2 YFSETQ. The CDR3 extends over 13 amino acids. V lost 0 bases to trimming and J lost 6 bases, with 10 bases between them. Here the CDR3 DNA reads TGCGCCAGCAGCTTGGCCGGAGGGCCCGAGCAGTACTTC. It translates to CASSLAGGPEQYF.

This clonotype was counted at least ten times. V usage is TRBV27 and J usage is TRBJ2-3, with D unresolved. Trimming removed 5 bases at V and 1 base at J, with 13 bases between. In germline, CDR1 is MNHEY, CDR2 SMNVEV (reference sequence). This CDR3 is built from 15 residues. Here the CDR3 DNA reads TGTGCCAGCAGTCCCTTCCCAATAGGCACAGATACGCAGTATTTT. It yields the protein CASSPFPIGTDTQYF.

A remark on this clonotype: A much larger clone lies one base from this, so it may be a read error. This chain connects TRBV28 to TRBJ2-7, with D unresolved. This CDR3 has 13 amino acids. From germline, CDR1 is MDHEN and CDR2 SYDVKM. CDR3 sequence (DNA): TGTGCCAGCAGGGGAAGACTCTCCTACGAGCAGTGCTTC. Its protein is CASRGRLSYEQCF.

The chain is built from TRBV28 and TRBJ1-5; the D gene is possibly TRBD1 (5 bases). With 6 bases removed from V and 2 bases from J, the gap between germline ends came to 11 bases. The CDR3 runs to 14 residues. Germline assignment: CDR1 MDHEN and CDR2 SYDVKM. CDR3 coding DNA: TGTGCCAGCAGCCGGATGGGGGGCAATCAGCCCCAGCATTTT. Translation: CASSRMGGNQPQHF. The full variable domain, in which reference TRBV28 and TRBJ1-5 provide the parts outside the CDR3, is DVKVTQSSRYLVKRTGEKVFLECVQDMDHENMFWYRQDPGLGLRLIYFSYDVKMKEKGDIPEGYSVSREKKERFSLILESASTNQTSMYLCASSRMGGNQPQHFGDGTRLSIL.

This clonotype was seen repeatedly, ten times or more. V gene TRBV5-1 combines with J gene TRBJ2-5; the D is unclear. Trimming pared 4 bases from V and 9 bases from J, leaving 7 bases between. This CDR3 is built from 10 residues. Germline V gene sequence: CDR1 SGHRS, CDR2 YFSETQ. The CDR3 here is CASSLGAQYF. CDR3 coding DNA: TGCGCCAGCAGCCTTGGGGCCCAGTACTTC.

The chain links TRBV20-1 to TRBJ1-5, with D unclear. The CDR3 has 14 residues. Germline V lookup: CDR1 DFQATT, CDR2 SNEGSKA (reference sequence). Between the trimmed V and J ends, which lost 5 bases and 0 bases, there was a span of 11 bases. DNA of the CDR3: TGCAGTGCTGCAGAAGGAAGTAGCAATCAGCCCCAGCATTTT. Residues: CSAAEGSSNQPQHF.

The V call is TRBV12-3 or TRBV12-4, the J call TRBJ1-5; no definite D call. The V end was cut by 1 base, the J end by 7 bases, with 8 bases between. The CDR3 is 13 amino acids. CDR3 in amino acids: CASSLGKSQPQHF. The CDR3 nucleotides are TGTGCCAGCAGTTTAGGAAAGTCCCAGCCCCAGCATTTT.

The gene calls are TRBV6-1 and TRBJ1-1; 7 bases fit TRBD1. The CDR3 is 13 residues long. V dropped 6 bases and J dropped 4; count of bases not matched to a gene: 5. Looked up from germline, CDR1 is MNHNS and CDR2 is SASEGT. Here the CDR3 DNA reads TGTGCCAGCAGCCCGACAGGGCCCACTGAAGCTTTCTTT. Protein product: CASSPTGPTEAFF.

This clonotype was seen many times. V is TRBV6-1 and J is TRBJ1-5; 10 bases align to TRBD1. The CDR3 is made up of 14 amino acids. Per germline, CDR1 MNHNS and CDR2 SASEGT. J lost 7 bases, V lost 3 bases, and 3 bases had no gene match. In DNA form, the CDR3 reads TGTGCCAGCAGTGACGGACAGGGGGGCCAGCCCCAGCATTTT. Amino acid sequence: CASSDGQGGQPQHF.

This clonotype came up many times. V is TRBV27 and J is TRBJ1-1; 8 nucleotides align to TRBD1. This CDR3 region has 15 residues. Per germline, CDR1 MNHEY and CDR2 SMNVEV (reference sequence). V shed 5 bases, J shed 5 bases, and the junction held 10 bases outside the gene matches. The CDR3 region is CASSLAGGAGTEAFF. The DNA for the CDR3 is TGTGCCAGCAGTCTTGCAGGGGGCGCGGGAACTGAAGCTTTCTTT.